This record concerns one TCR beta chain sequence. Other DNA sequences in this specimen translate into the identical CDR3. This sample is part of a study of shared clonotypes between healthy human individuals. At deep level, the assay was performed. Original processing notes: ImmunoSEQ supplied junction-only sequences lacking quality scores, so filtering was different. Repertoires were generated with immunoSEQ multiplex PCR, while TCRdb's copy carries only in-frame clones and drops some. The V and J calls and clone size are taken from that table; D and trimming were inferred from the DNA. The sample includes 2 million to 2.5 million clones, approximately 96% of them seen just once. This CDR3 is 14 amino acids long. Germline V gives CDR1 SEHNR, CDR2 FQNEAQ (reference sequence). Trimming cost V 0 bases and J 0 bases, with 3 bases left between them.

The specimen was naive CD4+ T cells sorted from blood. Subset given: CD45RA+ positively selected. The chain combines TRBV7-9 with TRBJ1-3; the D is unclear. The receptor comes from a man younger than 35 in good health. CDR3 bases: TGTGCCAGCAGCTTAGCGCCCTCTGGAAACACCATATATTTT. Translating it yields CASSLAPSGNTIYF.